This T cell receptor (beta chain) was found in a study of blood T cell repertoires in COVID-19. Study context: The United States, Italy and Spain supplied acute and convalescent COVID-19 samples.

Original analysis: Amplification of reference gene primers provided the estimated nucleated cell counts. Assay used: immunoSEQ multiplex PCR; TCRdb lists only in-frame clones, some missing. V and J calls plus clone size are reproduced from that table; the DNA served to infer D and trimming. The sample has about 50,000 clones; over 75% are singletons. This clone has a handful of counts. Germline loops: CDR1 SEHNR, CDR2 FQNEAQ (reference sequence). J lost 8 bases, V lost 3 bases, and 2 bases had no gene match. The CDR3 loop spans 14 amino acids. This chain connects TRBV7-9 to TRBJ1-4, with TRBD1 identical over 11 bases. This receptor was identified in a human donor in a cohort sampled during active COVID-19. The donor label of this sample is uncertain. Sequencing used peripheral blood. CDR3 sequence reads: CASSLDRGREKLFF. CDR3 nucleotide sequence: TGTGCCAGCAGCTTGGACAGGGGGCGGGAAAAACTGTTTTTT. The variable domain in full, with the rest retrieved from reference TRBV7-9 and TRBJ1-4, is DTGVSQNPRHKITKRGQNVTFRCDPISEHNRLYWYRQTLGQGPEFLTYFQNEAQLEKSRLLSDRFSAERPKGSFSTLEIQRTEQGDSAMYLCASSLDRGREKLFFGSGTQLSVL.